This TCR beta chain appears in the sequencing data of a study of cytomegalovirus exposure and HLA in healthy donors. This clone appeared a single time. This CDR3 is built from 15 residues. Germline CDR1 GTSNPN, CDR2 SVGIG (reference sequence). The J segment lost 4 bases and the V segment lost 3 bases, leaving 9 bases of the junction unmatched. PCR was performed using 60 Vbeta and 13 Jbeta primers. Here immunoSEQ multiplex PCR was the method, and the copy in TCRdb shows in-frame clones only, minus some. This table has tens of thousands of clones, about 80% appearing once. Sequencing was done on a sample of PBMCs. The chain uses TRBV30 and TRBJ2-3; 8 bases line up with TRBD2. The TCR originated in a woman in her thirties or forties in good health and CMV-seropositive. Written as DNA, the CDR3 is TGTGCCTGGAGCCCTCGGGGGGGCGGGGCAGATACGCAGTATTTT. This encodes CAWSPRGGGADTQYF. The entire variable domain, with the rest obtained from reference TRBV30 and TRBJ2-3, is as follows: SQTIHQWPATLVQPVGSPLSLECTVEGTSNPNLYWYRQAAGRGLQLLFYSVGIGQISSEVPQNLSASRPQDRQFILSSKKLLLSDSGFYLCAWSPRGGGADTQYFGPGTRLTVL.